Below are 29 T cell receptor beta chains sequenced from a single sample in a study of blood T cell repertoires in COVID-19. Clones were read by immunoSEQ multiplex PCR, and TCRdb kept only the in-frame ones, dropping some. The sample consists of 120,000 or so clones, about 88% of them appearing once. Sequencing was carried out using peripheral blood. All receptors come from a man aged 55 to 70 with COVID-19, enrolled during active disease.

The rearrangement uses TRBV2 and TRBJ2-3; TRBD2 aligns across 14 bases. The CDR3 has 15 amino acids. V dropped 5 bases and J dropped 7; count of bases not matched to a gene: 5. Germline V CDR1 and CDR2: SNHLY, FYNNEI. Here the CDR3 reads CASSSGTSGSHTQYF. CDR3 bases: TGTGCCAGCAGTTCCGGGACTAGCGGGAGTCATACGCAGTATTTT.

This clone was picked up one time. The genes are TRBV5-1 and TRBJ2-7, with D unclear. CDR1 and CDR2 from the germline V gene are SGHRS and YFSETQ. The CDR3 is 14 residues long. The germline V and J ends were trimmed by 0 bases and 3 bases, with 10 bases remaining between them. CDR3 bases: TGCGCCAGCAGCTTGGTCCCAGGCGACTACGAGCAGTACTTC. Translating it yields CASSLVPGDYEQYF.

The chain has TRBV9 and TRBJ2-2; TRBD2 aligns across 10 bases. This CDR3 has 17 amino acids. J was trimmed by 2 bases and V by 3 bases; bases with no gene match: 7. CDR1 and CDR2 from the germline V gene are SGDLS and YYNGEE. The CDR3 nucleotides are TGTGCCAGCAGCGAGAGGACTAGCGGAATTAACACCGGGGAGCTGTTTTTT. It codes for CASSERTSGINTGELFF.

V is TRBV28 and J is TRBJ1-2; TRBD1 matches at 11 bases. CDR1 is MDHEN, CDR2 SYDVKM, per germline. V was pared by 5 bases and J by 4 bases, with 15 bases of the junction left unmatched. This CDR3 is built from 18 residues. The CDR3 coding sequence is TGTGCCAGCAGTCCCCGCGGACAGGGGGCGTCGGTTACCTATGGCTACACCTTC. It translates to CASSPRGQGASVTYGYTF.

The CDR3 protein is CASTRTGRSGELFF. CDR3 coding DNA: TGTGCCAGCACAAGGACAGGGAGGTCCGGGGAGCTGTTTTTT. The V gene is TRBV6-6, the J gene TRBJ2-2; 8 bases match TRBD1. The CDR3 totals 14 residues. Germline CDR1 reads MNHNY; CDR2 reads SVGAGI (reference sequence). V shed 7 bases and J 6 bases; nucleotides not matched to a gene: 7.

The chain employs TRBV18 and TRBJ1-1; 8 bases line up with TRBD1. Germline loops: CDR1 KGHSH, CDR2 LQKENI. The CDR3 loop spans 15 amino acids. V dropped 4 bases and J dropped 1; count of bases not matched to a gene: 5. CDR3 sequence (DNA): TGTGCCAGCTCACAAGGACAGGGAGAGAACACTGAAGCTTTCTTT. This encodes CASSQGQGENTEAFF.

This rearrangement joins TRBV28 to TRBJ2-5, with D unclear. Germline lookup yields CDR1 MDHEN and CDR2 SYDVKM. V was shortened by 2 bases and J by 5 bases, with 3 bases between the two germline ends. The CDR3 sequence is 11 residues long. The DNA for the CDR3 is TGTGCCAGCAGTTTAGCGGAGACCCAGTACTTC. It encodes CASSLAETQYF.

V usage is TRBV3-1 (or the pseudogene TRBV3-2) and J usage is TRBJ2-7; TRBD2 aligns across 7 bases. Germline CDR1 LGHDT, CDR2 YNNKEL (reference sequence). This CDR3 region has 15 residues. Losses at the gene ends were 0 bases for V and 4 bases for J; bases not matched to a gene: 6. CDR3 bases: TGTGCCAGCAGCCAAGATGCCAGCGGGACTTACGAGCAGTACTTC. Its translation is CASSQDASGTYEQYF.

As DNA, the CDR3 is TGTGCCAGCAGCAAAGGGAGGGGCGGCACCATATATTTT. Protein: CASSKGRGGTIYF. This chain uses TRBV3-1 (or the pseudogene TRBV3-2) with TRBJ1-3; perhaps TRBD1 as D (5 bases). The V and J ends lost 5 bases and 9 bases respectively, with 14 bases between them. The CDR3 has 13 amino acids. Per the germline V gene, CDR1 is LGHDT and CDR2 is YNNKEL (reference sequence).

The CDR3 nucleotides are TGCAGCGTTGAAGGTTTGCAGGGGGTAACGGACACTGAAGCTTTCTTT. This codes for CSVEGLQGVTDTEAFF. The gene calls are TRBV29-1 and TRBJ1-1; TRBD1 matches 7 bases. J gave up 3 bases and V 1 base, and 11 bases lay outside the gene matches. The CDR3 is made up of 16 amino acids. Germline lookup yields CDR1 SQVTM and CDR2 ANQGSEA.

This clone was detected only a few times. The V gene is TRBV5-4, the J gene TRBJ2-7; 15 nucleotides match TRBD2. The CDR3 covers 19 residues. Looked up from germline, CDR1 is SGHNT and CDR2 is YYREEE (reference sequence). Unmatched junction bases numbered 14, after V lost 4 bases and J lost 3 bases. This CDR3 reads CASSVRSGTSGRNYYEQYF. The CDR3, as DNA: TGTGCCAGCAGCGTCCGGTCGGGGACTAGCGGGAGGAACTACTACGAGCAGTACTTC.

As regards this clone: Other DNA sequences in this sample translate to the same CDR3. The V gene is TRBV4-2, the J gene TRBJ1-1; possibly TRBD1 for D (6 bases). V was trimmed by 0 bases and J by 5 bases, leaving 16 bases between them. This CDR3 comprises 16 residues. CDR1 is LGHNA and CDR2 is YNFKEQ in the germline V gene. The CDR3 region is CASSQDWGQGFTEAFF. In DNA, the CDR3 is TGTGCCAGCAGCCAAGATTGGGGGCAGGGGTTTACTGAAGCTTTCTTT.

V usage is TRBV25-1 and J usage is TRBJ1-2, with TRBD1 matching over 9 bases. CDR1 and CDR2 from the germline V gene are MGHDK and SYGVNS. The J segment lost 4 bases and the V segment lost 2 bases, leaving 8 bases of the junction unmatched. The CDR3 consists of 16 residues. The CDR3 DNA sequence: TGTGCCAGCAGTGAAGGTCCGGGACAGGGACGCTATGGCTACACCTTC. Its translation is CASSEGPGQGRYGYTF.

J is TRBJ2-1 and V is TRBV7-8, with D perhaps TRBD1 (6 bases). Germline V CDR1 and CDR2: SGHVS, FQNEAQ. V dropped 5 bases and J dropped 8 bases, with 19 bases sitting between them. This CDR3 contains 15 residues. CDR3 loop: CASSPHRVSRDEQFF. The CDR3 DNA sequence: TGTGCCAGCAGCCCCCACAGGGTTTCCAGGGATGAGCAGTTCTTC.

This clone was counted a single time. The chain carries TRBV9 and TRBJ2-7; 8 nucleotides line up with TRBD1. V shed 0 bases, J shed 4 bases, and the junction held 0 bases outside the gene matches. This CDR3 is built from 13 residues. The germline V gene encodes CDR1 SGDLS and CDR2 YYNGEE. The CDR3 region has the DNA TGTGCCAGCAGCGTAGGGGACAGGTACGAGCAGTACTTC. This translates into CASSVGDRYEQYF.

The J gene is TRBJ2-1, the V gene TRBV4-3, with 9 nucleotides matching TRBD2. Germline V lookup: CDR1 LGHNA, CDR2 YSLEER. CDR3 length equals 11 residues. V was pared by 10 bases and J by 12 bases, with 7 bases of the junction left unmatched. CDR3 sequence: CAIQGREGQFF. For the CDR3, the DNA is TGCGCCATCCAGGGGCGGGAGGGGCAGTTCTTC.

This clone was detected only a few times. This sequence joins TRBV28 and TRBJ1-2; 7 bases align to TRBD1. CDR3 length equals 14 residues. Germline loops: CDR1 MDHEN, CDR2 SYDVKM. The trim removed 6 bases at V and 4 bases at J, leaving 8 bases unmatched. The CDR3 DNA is TGTGCCAGCAGCTCAGGGGGGCCCTCCTATGGCTACACCTTC. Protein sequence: CASSSGGPSYGYTF.

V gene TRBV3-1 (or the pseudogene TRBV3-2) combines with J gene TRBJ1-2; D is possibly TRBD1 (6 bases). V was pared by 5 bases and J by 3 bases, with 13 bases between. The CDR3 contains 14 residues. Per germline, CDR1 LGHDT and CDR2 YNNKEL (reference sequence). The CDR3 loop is CASSEGGVDYGYTF. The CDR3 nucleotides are TGTGCCAGCAGCGAAGGGGGGGTCGACTATGGCTACACCTTC.

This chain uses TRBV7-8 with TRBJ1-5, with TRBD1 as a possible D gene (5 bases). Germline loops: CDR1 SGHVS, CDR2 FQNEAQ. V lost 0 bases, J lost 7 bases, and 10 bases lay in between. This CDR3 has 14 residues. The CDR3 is CASSLALGAQPQHF. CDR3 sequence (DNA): TGTGCCAGCAGCTTAGCGCTTGGGGCCCAGCCCCAGCATTTT. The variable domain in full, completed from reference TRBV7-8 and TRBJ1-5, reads GAGVSQSPRYKVAKRGQDVALRCDPISGHVSLFWYQQALGQGPEFLTYFQNEAQLDKSGLPSDRFFAERPEGSVSTLKIQRTQQEDSAVYLCASSLALGAQPQHFGDGTRLSIL.

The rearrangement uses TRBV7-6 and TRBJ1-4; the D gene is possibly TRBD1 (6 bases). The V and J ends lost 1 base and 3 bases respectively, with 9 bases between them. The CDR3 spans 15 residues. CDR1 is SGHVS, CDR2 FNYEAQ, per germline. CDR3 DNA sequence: TGTGCCAGCAGCTTAGAATACAGGGCTAATGAAAAACTGTTTTTT. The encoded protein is CASSLEYRANEKLFF. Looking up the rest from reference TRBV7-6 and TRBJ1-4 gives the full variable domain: GAGVSQSPRYKVTKRGQDVALRCDPISGHVSLYWYRQALGQGPEFLTYFNYEAQQDKSGLPNDRFSAERPEGSISTLTIQRTEQRDSAMYRCASSLEYRANEKLFFGSGTQLSVL.

The CDR3 nucleotides are TGTGCCAGCAGTTTGCGGGAGAACACTGAAGCTTTCTTT. It yields the protein CASSLRENTEAFF. The chain couples TRBV6-2 or TRBV6-3 to TRBJ1-1; D uncertain. The CDR3 loop spans 13 amino acids. Germline lookup yields CDR1 MNHEY and CDR2 SVGEGT. V lost 4 bases and J 1 base, leaving 7 bases between the germline ends.

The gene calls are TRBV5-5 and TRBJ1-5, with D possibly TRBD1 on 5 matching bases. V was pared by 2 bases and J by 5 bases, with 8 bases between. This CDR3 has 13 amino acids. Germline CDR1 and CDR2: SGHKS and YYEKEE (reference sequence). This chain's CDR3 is CASSFGRDQPQHF. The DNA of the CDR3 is TGTGCCAGCAGCTTCGGCAGGGATCAGCCCCAGCATTTT.

Here the CDR3 reads CASSVLSSAAYNEQFF. CDR3 bases: TGTGCCAGCAGCGTCCTCAGCTCAGCGGCCTACAATGAGCAGTTCTTC. V gene TRBV9 combines with J gene TRBJ2-1; a possible D gene is TRBD2 (5 bases). The CDR3 covers 16 residues. Germline V gene lookup returns CDR1 SGDLS and CDR2 YYNGEE. V was cut by 2 bases and J by 2 bases, with 14 bases left in between.

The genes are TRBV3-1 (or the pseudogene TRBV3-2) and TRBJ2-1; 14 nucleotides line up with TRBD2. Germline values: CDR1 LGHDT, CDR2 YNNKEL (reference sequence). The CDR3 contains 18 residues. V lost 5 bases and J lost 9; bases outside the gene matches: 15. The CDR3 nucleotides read TGTGCCAGCAGCTCGACTGGACCTGGGACTAGCGGGAGTAGTGAGCAGTTCTTC. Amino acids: CASSSTGPGTSGSSEQFF.

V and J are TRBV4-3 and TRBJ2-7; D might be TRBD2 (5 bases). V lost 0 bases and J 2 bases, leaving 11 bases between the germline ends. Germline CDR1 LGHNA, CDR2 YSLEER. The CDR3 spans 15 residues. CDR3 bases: TGCGCCAGCAGCCAAGAGAGAGGGAGAGCCTACGAGCAGTACTTC. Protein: CASSQERGRAYEQYF.

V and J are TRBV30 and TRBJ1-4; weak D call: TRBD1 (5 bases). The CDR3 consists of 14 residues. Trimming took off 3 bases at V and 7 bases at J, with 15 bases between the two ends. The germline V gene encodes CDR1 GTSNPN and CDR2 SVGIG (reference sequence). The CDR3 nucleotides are TGTGCCTGGAGAAAGGGGCTGAGTGGTGAAAAACTGTTTTTT. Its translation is CAWRKGLSGEKLFF.

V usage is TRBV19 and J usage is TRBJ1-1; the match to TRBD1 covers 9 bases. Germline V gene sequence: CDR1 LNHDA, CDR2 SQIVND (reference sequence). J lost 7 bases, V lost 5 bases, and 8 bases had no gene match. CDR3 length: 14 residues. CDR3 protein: CASSQGQGRIEAFF. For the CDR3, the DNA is TGTGCCAGTAGTCAAGGACAGGGGCGGATTGAAGCTTTCTTT.

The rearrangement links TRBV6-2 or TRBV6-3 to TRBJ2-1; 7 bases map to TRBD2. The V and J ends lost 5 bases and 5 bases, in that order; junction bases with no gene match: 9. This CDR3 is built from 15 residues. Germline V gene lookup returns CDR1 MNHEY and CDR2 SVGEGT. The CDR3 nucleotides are TGTGCCAGCAGTCCGAGAGCGGGGAGCAACAATGAGCAGTTCTTC. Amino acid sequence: CASSPRAGSNNEQFF.

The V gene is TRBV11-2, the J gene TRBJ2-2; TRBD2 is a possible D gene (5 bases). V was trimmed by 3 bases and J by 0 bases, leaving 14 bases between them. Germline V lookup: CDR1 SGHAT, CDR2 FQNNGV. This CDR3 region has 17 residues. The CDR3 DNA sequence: TGTGCCAGCAGCTTCCGATCGACTACTACGAACACCGGGGAGCTGTTTTTT. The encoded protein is CASSFRSTTTNTGELFF.